This T cell receptor (beta chain) was found in a study of Ad26.COV2.S vaccination and SARS-CoV-2 variants (dated by TCRdb to 2020 to 2023). A note on the overall study: Vaccine-arm donors were drawn from COV1001, a multicentre, randomized, double-blind, placebo-controlled phase I-IIa trial of Ad26.COV2.S in healthy adults. A total of some 30 samples were included in the TCR-sequenced set, comprising around 19 Ad26.COV2.S vaccine recipients, 5 placebo recipients and 8 SARS-CoV-2 convalescent individuals. Investigators did not know the trial group allocation while performing experiments and assessing outcomes. Ad26.COV2.S was administered intramuscularly at a dose of 5x10^10 or 1x10^11 viral particles, either as one shot or as two shots given 56 days apart. Trial participants were randomized into five groups of five: low-dose or high-dose Ad26.COV2.S given once or twice, or placebo on both occasions. TCRbeta repertoire sequencing was used to assess the specificity and breadth of SARS-CoV-2-reactive T cell receptors after Ad26.COV2.S vaccination.

TCRbeta CDR3 regions were sequenced with the immunoSEQ Assay. After extraction, genomic DNA underwent amplification by bias-controlled multiplex PCR, followed by high-throughput sequencing. Per the original workflow: To quantify the absolute abundance of each unique TCRbeta CDR3 region, sequences were collapsed and filtered. T cell fraction was estimated by normalizing TCRbeta template counts to usable DNA, which was measured by amplifying reference genes present in all nucleated cells. Repertoire TCRs were annotated as SARS-CoV-2-specific when V gene, CDR3 amino acid sequence and J gene were exactly matched to a known reactive TCR set. The reference SARS-CoV-2 TCR set came from MIRA and was filtered for enrichment in COVID-19-positive ImmuneCODE repertoires, removing public or cross-reactive TCRs. Using the MIRA antigens, annotated TCRs were further analysed by specific ORF or by position within an ORF. Depth was the summed frequency of annotated unique rearrangements, while breadth was defined as annotated unique rearrangements over total unique productive rearrangements. Two-sided Wilcoxon rank-sum tests were applied when comparing TCR breadth between groups. The table was pulled from immuneACCESS by TCRdb, which kept in-frame rearrangements only. Such tables lose some clones; where checked, under half of the loss comes from unresolved V genes, and the rest has no known cause. The V and J calls and clone size were taken over from that table, and D and trimming were inferred from the DNA. For this sample there are some 340,000 clones; about 86% appear just once. In total, the top ten clones hold 1.9% of the sample.

Trimming takes 3 bases from V and 2 bases from J, and the germline ends sit 14 bases apart. The germline V gene (reference sequence) yields LNHDA for CDR1 and SQIVND for CDR2. Its CDR3 holds 16 amino acids, cysteine through phenylalanine. Here the CDR3 DNA is all that survives: 48 bases in frame from base 1. The treatment or condition tag for this specimen amounts to: roughly 18 received Ad26.COV2.S at low or high dose, single or two shots; about 5 received placebo; per-sample allocation not given. Repertoires of vaccine and placebo recipients were sequenced from samples collected on day 63 after the first injection. In Cohort 1b, fewer than 30 adults aged 18-55 years were enrolled at a single site in Boston, USA, between 29 July and 7 August 2020. Ad26.COV2.S was a replication-incompetent adenovirus type 26 vector expressing a prefusion-stabilized SARS-CoV-2 spike protein from the original Wuhan strain.

Details on this clone: It has no known antigen specificity. Base qualities are missing; no much larger clone stands one base away.

General findings and caveats noted by the study authors: Vaccine and placebo recipients had similar non-spike TCR breadth, a finding consistent with the vaccine containing only spike. Spike-specific TCR breadth was higher in Ad26.COV2.S recipients than in placebo recipients (P = 0.0014). According to the authors, total T cell responses may have been underestimated by the TCR breadth and depth analyses. Substantial breadth of spike-specific CD8+ and CD4+ T cell responses was reported after vaccination. The study was not powered for comparison of responses between vaccine doses or regimens.

The sample here was peripheral blood, taken in a trial of Ad26.COV2.S vaccine versus placebo. The TCR originated in a person between 18 and 65 years old who received the Ad26.COV2.S COVID-19 vaccine or a placebo. The V and J segments used are TRBV19 and TRBJ1-5; no D gene can be assigned with confidence. For the CDR3, the sequence is CASSMARGFGNQPQHF. The DNA sequence is as follows: TGTGCCAGTAGTATGGCGCGAGGGTTCGGCAATCAGCCCCAGCATTTT.